This TCR beta chain originates from a study of CD8 T cells in Susac syndrome (dated by TCRdb to about 2019). Regarding the complete study: Repertoire sequencing was used to test whether CD8+ T cell activation and differentiation in Susac syndrome was antigen driven. The study compared CD8+ T cell repertoire clonality among roughly eleven healthy donors, approximately 14 Susac syndrome patients and about 16 multiple sclerosis patients. The study at large found these results: The number of individuals in the TCR sequencing and HLA analysis was recognized as being relatively small.

High-throughput TCR beta sequencing profiled peripheral blood CD8+ and CD4+ T cells from healthy donors, Susac syndrome patients and multiple sclerosis patients. The multiple sclerosis controls were treatment-naive patients who had stable or active relapsing-remitting disease and met the revised McDonald criteria. Bulk CD8+ and CD4+ T cells were purified magnetically by negative isolation, whereas CD8+ TEMRA cells were enriched by FACS. Blood was collected in EDTA tubes and processed within 24 hours, with PBMCs isolated through density gradient centrifugation. PBMCs destined for TCR sequencing were cryopreserved in liquid nitrogen and later thawed in a 37 °C water bath. The sorted or isolated CD4+, CD8+ and CD8+ TEMRA cells had a purity of 90% or higher. Including the terminal cysteine and phenylalanine, the CDR3 comprises 14 residues. The CDR3 DNA has 42 bases and is translated from base 1. As encoded in the germline V gene, CDR1 is SGDLS while CDR2 is YYNGEE. Relative to germline, V is 7 bases shorter and J is 1 base shorter, with 14 bases between their ends.

RNA was extracted with the RNeasy kit and about 0.5 to 1 ug was reverse transcribed using random hexamers. TCR beta CDR3 regions were amplified with the immunoSEQ multiplex PCR assay covering 54 Vbeta and 13 Jbeta segments. Bias from PCR amplification was corrected by using a synthetic template baseline for primer optimization and for computational correction. Under the source paper's analysis protocol: Reads were assigned to V, D and J genes according to IMGT and analyzed in immunoSEQ Analyzer, with only productive sequences retained. To calculate clonality, Shannon entropy was normalized by log2 of the number of productive unique sequences and then subtracted from one. For each patient and control, public and private clones were evaluated among the 100 most prevalent clones. Clones were defined as Susac-specific if absent from the healthy and MS cohorts, from 1052 published viral clones and from other ImmuneACCESS disease sequences. TCRdb reanalyzed the raw reads on its own, using fastp at Q25 for trimming and MiXCR for clone calling, and kept in-frame beta chains. When rows share a CDR3 protein, they turn into one entry using the most common DNA and genes. The V and J calls here are based on TCRdb, not the publication. The sample data list about 180,000 distinct CDR3 sequences, and about 95% of these were observed just once. The ten top clones hold 0.15% to 0.2% of the sample.

Of note for this clonotype: Its antigen remains unidentified. No per-base quality is available; no much larger clone lies one base away.

Sequenced sample: CD8+ T cells from PBMCs. The receptor was derived from a human donor with multiple sclerosis. The chain was built from TRBV9 and TRBJ1-1; a tentative D call is TRBD1 (6 bases match). CDR3 loop: CASSPGAKNTEAFF. The nucleotides are TGTGCCAGCTCACCGGGGGCGAAGAACACTGAAGCTTTCTTT.